Below, 3 T cell receptor beta chains from the same sample are listed, as sequenced in a study of T cells after yellow fever vaccination. Each CDR3 protein gets one entry after TCRdb re-called the 5' RACE reads with MiXCR. The table shows tens of thousands of distinct CDR3 sequences, with around 7.3% occurring only once. Sequencing used CD8+ T cells sorted from PBMCs, obtained on the day of the yellow fever booster vaccination. All receptors come from a man younger than 45 who received the YFV17D yellow fever vaccine.

V and J are TRBV9 and TRBJ2-1, with 7 bases identical to TRBD2. The V segment lost 7 bases and the J segment 2 bases; nucleotides outside the gene matches: 9. The germline gives CDR1 SGDLS, CDR2 YYNGEE. This CDR3 has 15 residues. The CDR3 region has the DNA TGTGCCAGCGGCTCCTTGGGGGGGACCTACAATGAGCAGTTCTTC. It specifies CASGSLGGTYNEQFF.

This clonotype was observed many times. The chain uses TRBV23-1 and TRBJ2-5; no clear D gene. Being an ORF, TRBV23-1 has a function that is uncertain. This CDR3 is built from 16 residues. V lost 0 bases and J lost 7, with 18 bases in between. The CDR3 DNA is TGCGCCAGCAGTCAATCGGGCGAACTCTCAAGAGGGACCCAGTACTTC. It specifies CASSQSGELSRGTQYF.

This clonotype has a handful of counts. CDR3 in amino acids: CASSLGSHAGGPGETQYF. CDR3 bases: TGTGCCAGCAGCTTAGGGTCGCACGCGGGAGGGCCGGGAGAGACCCAGTACTTC. This rearrangement joins TRBV7-9 to TRBJ2-5; 9 bases fit TRBD2. From germline, CDR1 is SEHNR and CDR2 FQNEAQ (reference sequence). V trimming: 1 base; J trimming: 4 bases; junction bases outside the gene matches: 13. This CDR3 is built from 18 residues.